This T cell receptor (beta chain) was identified in a study of cytomegalovirus exposure and HLA in healthy donors. Study observations and caveats: Some public TCRs appeared in many individuals, while most sequences were rare. Later, an analysis showed that TCR beta chains associated with HLA were more clonally expanded than others that were equally common.

Donors likely had unrecorded immune exposures despite being nominally healthy when sampled. The PCR was carried out with 60 Vbeta primers and 13 Jbeta primers. Sequencing used immunoSEQ multiplex PCR; TCRdb keeps in-frame clones, though not all of them. The table shows 75,000 to 100,000 clones, with approximately 70% occurring only once. This clone occurred once. The antigen remains unidentified. Material: PBMCs. The receptor's source is a man in his forties in good health and CMV-seronegative.

CDR3 in amino acids: CASGSSLVEYTQYF. The CDR3 nucleotides are TGTGCCAGCGGGAGTAGCTTGGTCGAATATACGCAGTATTTT. The chain couples TRBV2 to TRBJ2-3; the D gene is possibly TRBD2 (5 bases). The V gene's germline CDR1 is SNHLY and CDR2 FYNNEI. This CDR3 has 14 residues. V lost 8 bases and J 7 bases, leaving 19 bases between the germline ends.